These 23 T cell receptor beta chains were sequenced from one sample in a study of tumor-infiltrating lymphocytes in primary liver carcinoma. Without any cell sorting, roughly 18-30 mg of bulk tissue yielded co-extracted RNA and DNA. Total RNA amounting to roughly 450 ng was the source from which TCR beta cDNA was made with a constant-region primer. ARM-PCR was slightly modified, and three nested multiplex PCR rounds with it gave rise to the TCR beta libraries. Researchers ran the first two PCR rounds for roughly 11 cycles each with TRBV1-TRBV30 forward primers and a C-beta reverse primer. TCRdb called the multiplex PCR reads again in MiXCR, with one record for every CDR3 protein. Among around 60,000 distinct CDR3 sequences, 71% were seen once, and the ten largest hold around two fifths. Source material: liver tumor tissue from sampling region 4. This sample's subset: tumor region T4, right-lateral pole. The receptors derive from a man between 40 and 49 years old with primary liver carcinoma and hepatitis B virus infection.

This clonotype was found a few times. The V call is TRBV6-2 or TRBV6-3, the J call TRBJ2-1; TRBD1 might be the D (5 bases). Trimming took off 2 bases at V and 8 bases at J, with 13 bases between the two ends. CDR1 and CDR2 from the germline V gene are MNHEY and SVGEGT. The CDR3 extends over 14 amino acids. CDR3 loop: CASSYATGSDEQFF. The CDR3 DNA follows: TGTGCCAGCAGTTACGCTACAGGATCGGATGAGCAGTTCTTC.

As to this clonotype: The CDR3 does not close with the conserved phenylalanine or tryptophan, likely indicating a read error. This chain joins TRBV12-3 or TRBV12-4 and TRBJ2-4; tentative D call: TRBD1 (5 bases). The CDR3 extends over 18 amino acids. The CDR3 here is CSSSLWGGAAIAKNIQYL. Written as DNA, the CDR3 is TGTTCCAGCAGTTTATGGGGTGGGGCGGCCATAGCCAAAAACATTCAGTACTTA.

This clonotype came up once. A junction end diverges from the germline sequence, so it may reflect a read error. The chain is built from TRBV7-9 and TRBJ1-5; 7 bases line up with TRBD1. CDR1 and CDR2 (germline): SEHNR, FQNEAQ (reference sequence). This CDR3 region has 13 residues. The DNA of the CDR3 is TGTGCCAGCGAGGGGGCAGGAGATCAGCCCCACCATTTT. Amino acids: CASEGAGDQPHHF.

CDR3 in DNA: TGCAGTGCTAGACTAGGGATTGAGCAGTTCTTC. It yields the protein CSARLGIEQFF. The J gene is TRBJ2-1, the V gene TRBV20-1; D is undetermined. Germline CDR1 DFQATT, CDR2 SNEGSKA (reference sequence). Deletions cut 2 bases from V and 9 bases from J, with 8 bases between. The CDR3 runs to 11 residues.

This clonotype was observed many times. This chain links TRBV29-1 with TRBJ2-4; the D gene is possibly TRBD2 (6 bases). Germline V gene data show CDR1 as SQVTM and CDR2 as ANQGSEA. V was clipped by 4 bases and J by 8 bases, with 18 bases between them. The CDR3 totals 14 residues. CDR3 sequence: CSVVGPSGGDIQYF. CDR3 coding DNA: TGCAGCGTTGTGGGGCCTTCCGGCGGGGACATTCAGTACTTC.

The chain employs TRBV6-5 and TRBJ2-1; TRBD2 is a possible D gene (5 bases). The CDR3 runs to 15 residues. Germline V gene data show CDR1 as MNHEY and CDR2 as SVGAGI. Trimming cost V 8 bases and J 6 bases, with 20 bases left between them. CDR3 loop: CASASGWLGGNEQFF. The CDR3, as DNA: TGTGCCAGCGCCAGTGGGTGGCTTGGAGGCAATGAGCAGTTCTTC.

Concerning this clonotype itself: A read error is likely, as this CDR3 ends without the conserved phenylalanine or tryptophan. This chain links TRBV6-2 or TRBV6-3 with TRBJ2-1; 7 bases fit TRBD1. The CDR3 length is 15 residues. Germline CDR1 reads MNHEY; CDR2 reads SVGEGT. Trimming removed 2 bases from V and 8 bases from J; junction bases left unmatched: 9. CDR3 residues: CASSYRQGASDEQFS. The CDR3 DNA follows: TGTGCCAGCAGTTACCGACAGGGAGCGAGCGATGAGCAGTTCTCT.

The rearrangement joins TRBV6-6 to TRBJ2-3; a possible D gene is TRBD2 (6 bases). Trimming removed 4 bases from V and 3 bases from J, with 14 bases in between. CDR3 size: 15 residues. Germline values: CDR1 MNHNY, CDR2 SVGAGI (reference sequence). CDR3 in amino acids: CASSSHASVTDTQYF. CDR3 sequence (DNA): TGTGCCAGCAGTTCCCATGCTAGCGTAACAGATACGCAGTATTTT.

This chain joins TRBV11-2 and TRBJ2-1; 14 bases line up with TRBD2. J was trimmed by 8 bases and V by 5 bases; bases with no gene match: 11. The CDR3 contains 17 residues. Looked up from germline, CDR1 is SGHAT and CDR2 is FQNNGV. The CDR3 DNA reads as TGTGCCAGCAGCATGAGACTAGCGGGAGGGCCAGAGGATGAGCAGTTCTTC. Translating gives CASSMRLAGGPEDEQFF.

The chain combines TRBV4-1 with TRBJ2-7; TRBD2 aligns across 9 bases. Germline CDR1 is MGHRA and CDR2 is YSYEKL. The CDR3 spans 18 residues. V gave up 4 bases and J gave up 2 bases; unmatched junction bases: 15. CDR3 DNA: TGCGCCAGCAGCCCGAATTCTCCCAGGACTAGCGTACCCTACGAGCAGTACTTC. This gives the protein CASSPNSPRTSVPYEQYF.

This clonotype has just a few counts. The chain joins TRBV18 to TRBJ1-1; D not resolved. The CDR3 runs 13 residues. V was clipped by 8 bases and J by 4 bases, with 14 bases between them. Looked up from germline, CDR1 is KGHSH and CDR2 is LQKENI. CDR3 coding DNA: TGTGCCAGCCGAGGGCTGGGGAGCACTGAAGCTTTCTTT. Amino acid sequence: CASRGLGSTEAFF.

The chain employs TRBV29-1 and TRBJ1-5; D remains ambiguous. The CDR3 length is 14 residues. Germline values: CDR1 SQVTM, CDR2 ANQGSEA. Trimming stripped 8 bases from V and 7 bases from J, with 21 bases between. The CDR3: CSLSEQSHGQPQHF. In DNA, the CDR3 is TGCAGCCTATCCGAACAGAGTCATGGGCAGCCCCAGCATTTT.

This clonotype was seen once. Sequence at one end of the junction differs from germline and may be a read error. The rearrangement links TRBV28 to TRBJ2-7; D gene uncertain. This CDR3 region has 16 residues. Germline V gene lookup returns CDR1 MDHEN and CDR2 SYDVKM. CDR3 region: CDSSLNPPGRTYEQYF. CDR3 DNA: TGTGACAGCAGTTTAAACCCCCCCGGCCGGACCTACGAGCAGTACTTC.

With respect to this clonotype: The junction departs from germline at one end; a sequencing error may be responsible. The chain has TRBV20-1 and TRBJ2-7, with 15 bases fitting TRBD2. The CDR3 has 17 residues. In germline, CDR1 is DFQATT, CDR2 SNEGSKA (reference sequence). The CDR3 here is CSASPLGTSGRSYELYF. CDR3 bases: TGCAGTGCTAGTCCCCTAGGGACTAGCGGGAGGTCCTACGAGCTGTACTTC.

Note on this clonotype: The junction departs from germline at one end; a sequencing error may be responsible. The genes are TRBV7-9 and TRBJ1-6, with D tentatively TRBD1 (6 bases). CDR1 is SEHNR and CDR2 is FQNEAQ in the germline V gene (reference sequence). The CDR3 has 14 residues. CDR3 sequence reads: CASSYTGWISPLHF. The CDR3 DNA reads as TGTGCCAGCAGCTATACAGGGTGGATTTCACCACTCCACTTT.

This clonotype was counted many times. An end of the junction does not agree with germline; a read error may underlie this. CDR3 amino acids: CAGSAGGPNEHFF. CDR3 coding DNA: TGTGCCGGCAGCGCGGGAGGGCCGAATGAGCACTTCTTC. The chain links TRBV11-1 to TRBJ2-1; 9 positions match TRBD2. Germline loops: CDR1 SGHAT, CDR2 FQDESV (reference sequence). The CDR3 loop spans 13 amino acids.

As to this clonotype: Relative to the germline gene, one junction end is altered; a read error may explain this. The CDR3 DNA reads as TGCGCCAGCAGCCAAGCTAGAGCGGGAGCGAACACCTGGGAGCTGTTTTTT. Translated, it gives CASSQARAGANTWELFF. V gene TRBV4-1 combines with J gene TRBJ2-2, with 8 positions matching TRBD2. This CDR3 has 17 amino acids. Germline assignment: CDR1 MGHRA and CDR2 YSYEKL.

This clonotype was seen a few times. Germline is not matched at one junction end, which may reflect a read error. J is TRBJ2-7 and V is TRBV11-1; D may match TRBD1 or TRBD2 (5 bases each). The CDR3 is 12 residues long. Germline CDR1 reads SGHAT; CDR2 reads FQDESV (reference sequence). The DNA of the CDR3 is TGTGCCAGTAGGGACGGGCCCTACGTGCAGTACTTC. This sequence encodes CASRDGPYVQYF. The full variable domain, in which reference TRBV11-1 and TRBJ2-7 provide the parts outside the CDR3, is EAEVAQSPRYKITEKSQAVAFWCDPISGHATLYWYRQILGQGPELLVQFQDESVVDDSQLPKDRFSAERLKGVDSTLKIQPAELGDSAMYLCASRDGPYVQYFGPGTRLTVT.

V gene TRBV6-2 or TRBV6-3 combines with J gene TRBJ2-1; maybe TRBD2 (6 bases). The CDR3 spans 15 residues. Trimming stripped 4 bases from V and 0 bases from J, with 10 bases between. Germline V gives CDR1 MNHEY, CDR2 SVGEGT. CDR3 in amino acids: CASSWTNGSYNEQFF. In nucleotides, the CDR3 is TGTGCCAGCAGTTGGACTAACGGCTCCTACAATGAGCAGTTCTTC.

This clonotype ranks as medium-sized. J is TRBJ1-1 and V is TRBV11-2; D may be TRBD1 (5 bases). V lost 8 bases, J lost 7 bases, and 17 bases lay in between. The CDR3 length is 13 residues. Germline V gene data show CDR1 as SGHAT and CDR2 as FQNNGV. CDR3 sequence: CASGWGVNLEAFF. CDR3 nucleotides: TGTGCCAGCGGCTGGGGGGTTAACCTTGAAGCTTTCTTT.

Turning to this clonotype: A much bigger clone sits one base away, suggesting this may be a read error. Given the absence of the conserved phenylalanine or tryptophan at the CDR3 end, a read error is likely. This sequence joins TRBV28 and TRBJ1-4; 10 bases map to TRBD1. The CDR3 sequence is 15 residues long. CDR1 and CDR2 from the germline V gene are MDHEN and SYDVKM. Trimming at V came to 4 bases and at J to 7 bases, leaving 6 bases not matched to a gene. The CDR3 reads CASSSPGQGPEKLFC. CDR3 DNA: TGTGCCAGCAGTTCACCGGGACAGGGGCCTGAAAAACTGTTTTGT.

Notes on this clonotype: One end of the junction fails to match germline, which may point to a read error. The CDR3 protein is CARSYMGPNEQFF. CDR3 sequence (DNA): TGTGCCAGAAGTTATATGGGGCCCAATGAGCAGTTCTTC. This chain joins TRBV6-5 and TRBJ2-1, with D maybe TRBD1 (5 bases). This CDR3 region has 13 residues. Germline CDR1 MNHEY, CDR2 SVGAGI.

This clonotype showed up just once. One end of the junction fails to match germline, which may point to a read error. The CDR3 DNA sequence: TGTGCCAGCAGCGGACAGGGGGCGTTGAACACCTGGGAGCTGTTTTTT. Its protein is CASSGQGALNTWELFF. The chain employs TRBV9 and TRBJ2-2; 10 bases map to TRBD1. The CDR3 loop spans 16 amino acids. The germline V gene encodes CDR1 SGDLS and CDR2 YYNGEE.